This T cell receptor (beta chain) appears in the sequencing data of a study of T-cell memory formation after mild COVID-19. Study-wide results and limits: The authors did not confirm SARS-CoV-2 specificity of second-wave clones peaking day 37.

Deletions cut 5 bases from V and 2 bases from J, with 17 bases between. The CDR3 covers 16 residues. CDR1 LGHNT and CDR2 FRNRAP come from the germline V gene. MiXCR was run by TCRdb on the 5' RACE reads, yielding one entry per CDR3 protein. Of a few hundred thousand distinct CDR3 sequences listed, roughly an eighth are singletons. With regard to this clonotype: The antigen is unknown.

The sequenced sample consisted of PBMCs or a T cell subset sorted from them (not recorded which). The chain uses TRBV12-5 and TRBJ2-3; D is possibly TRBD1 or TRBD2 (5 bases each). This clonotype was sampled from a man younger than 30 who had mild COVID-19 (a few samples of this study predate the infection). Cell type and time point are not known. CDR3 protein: CASGPGTAYSTDTQYF. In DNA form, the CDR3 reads TGTGCTAGTGGTCCCGGGACGGCTTACTCCACAGATACGCAGTATTTT.